These 2 T cell receptor beta chains share one sample of origin, sequenced in a study of human T cells and chemical hapten exposure. Time point described: healthy volunteer bleed at 2 weeks. Unfractionated whole blood served as the source for total RNA extraction. TCRdb fed the RACE reads into MiXCR, producing one record per CDR3 protein. Altogether about 45,000 distinct CDR3 sequences are present, 4.4% being singletons, with the ten largest covering approximately 6.3%. The sample comprised whole blood. The receptors derive from a human donor in good health. Some clones in this sample may be carry-over from other donors' samples.

The rearrangement uses TRBV15 and TRBJ1-5; 7 bases agree with TRBD1. Germline CDR1 reads LNHNV; CDR2 reads YYDKDF (reference sequence). The ends lost 2 bases at V and 5 bases at J; junction bases unmatched: 6. This CDR3 region has 15 residues. The CDR3 spells CATSRTGTADQPQHF. The CDR3 DNA follows: TGTGCCACCAGCAGAACGGGGACAGCGGATCAGCCCCAGCATTTT.

V gene TRBV20-1 combines with J gene TRBJ2-2; 7 bases line up with TRBD2. Germline assignment: CDR1 DFQATT and CDR2 SNEGSKA (reference sequence). V lost 0 bases, J lost 3 bases, and 7 bases stayed unmatched. The CDR3 has 16 residues. CDR3: CSARETGLADTGELFF. The CDR3 DNA reads TGCAGTGCTAGAGAAACGGGTCTAGCGGACACCGGGGAGCTGTTTTTT.